This T cell receptor (beta chain) is drawn from a study of shared clonotypes between healthy human individuals. Across the study: Aged between 18 and 49, the donors were a couple of women and three men. The study's findings and limits: Non-shared clonotypes displayed generation probabilities falling below those of clonotypes present in all four donors.

Germline V gene lookup returns CDR1 WNHNN and CDR2 SYGVQD (reference sequence). Trimming removed 3 bases from V and 1 base from J, with 10 bases in between. This CDR3 comprises 14 residues. Caucasian adults living in Nashville, Tennessee, provided all samples. Each sorted subset replicate got 200 ng genomic DNA, tens of thousands of genomes. The protocol was immunoSEQ multiplex PCR, while the TCRdb copy is restricted to in-frame clones and leaves out a portion. The table shows about 2 million clones, with approximately 95% occurring only once. With regard to this clone: What it recognizes is unknown. Within the sample, other DNA sequences also encode this same CDR3.

Sequencing was done on a sample of naive CD4+ T cells sorted from blood. Sample subset: CD45RA+ positively selected. The sequence was obtained from a man younger than 30 in good health. This chain uses TRBV10-1 with TRBJ2-7; weak D call: TRBD1 (6 bases). The CDR3 spells CASSESRGSYEQYF. The CDR3 region has the DNA TGCGCCAGCAGTGAAAGCAGGGGATCCTACGAGCAGTACTTC.